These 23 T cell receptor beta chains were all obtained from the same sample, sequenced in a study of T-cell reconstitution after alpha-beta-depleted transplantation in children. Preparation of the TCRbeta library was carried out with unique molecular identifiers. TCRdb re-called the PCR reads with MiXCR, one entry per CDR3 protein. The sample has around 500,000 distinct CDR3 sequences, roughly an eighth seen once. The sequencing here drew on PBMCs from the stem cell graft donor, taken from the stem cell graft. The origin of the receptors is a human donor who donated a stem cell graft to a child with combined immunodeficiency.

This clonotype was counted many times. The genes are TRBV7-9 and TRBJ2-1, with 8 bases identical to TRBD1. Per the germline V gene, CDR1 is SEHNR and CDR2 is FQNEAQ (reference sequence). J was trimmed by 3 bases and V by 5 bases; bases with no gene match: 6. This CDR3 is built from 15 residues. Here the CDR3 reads CASSGRGQGYNEQFF. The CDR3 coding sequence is TGTGCCAGCAGCGGCAGGGGGCAAGGCTACAATGAGCAGTTCTTC.

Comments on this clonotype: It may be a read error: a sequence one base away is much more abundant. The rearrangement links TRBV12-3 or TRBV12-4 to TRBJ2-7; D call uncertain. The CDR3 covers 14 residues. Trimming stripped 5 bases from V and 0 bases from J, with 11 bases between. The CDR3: CASSRRGPSYEQYF. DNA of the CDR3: TGTGCCAGCAGTCGGAGAGGCCCCTCCTACGAGCAGTACTTC.

CDR3: CASSAPGLKPSTDTQYF. The CDR3, as DNA: TGTGCCAGCAGCGCACCGGGACTTAAACCTAGCACAGATACGCAGTATTTT. The chain carries TRBV3-1 and TRBJ2-3; maybe TRBD2 (6 bases). The V and J ends lost 5 bases and 0 bases respectively, with 18 bases between them. The CDR3 runs to 17 residues. The V gene's germline CDR1 is LGHDT and CDR2 YNNKEL (reference sequence).

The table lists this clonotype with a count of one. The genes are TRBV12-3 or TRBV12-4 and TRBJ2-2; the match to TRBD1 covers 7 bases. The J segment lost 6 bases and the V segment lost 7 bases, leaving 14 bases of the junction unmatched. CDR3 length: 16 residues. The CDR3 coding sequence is TGTGCCAGCACTCGAGACAGGGATCCCGTCGCCGGGGAGCTGTTTTTT. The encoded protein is CASTRDRDPVAGELFF.

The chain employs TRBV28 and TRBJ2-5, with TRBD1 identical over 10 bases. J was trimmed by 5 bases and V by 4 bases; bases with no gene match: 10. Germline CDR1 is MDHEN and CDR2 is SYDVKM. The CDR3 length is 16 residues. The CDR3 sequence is CASSSLGQGGWETQYF. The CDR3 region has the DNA TGTGCCAGCAGTTCCCTCGGACAGGGGGGGTGGGAGACCCAGTACTTC.

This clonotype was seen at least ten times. The chain's CDR3 is CASSYDSTDTQYF. In nucleotides, the CDR3 is TGTGCCAGCAGTTACGACAGCACAGATACGCAGTATTTT. The chain employs TRBV6-5 and TRBJ2-3, with D unclear. Germline CDR1 is MNHEY and CDR2 is SVGAGI. CDR3 length equals 13 residues. V was shortened by 2 bases and J by 0 bases, with 3 bases between the two germline ends.

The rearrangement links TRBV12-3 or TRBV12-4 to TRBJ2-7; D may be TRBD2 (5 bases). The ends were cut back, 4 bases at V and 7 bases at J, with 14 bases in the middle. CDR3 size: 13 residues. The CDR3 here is CASSSRTGWEQYF. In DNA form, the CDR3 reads TGTGCCAGCAGTTCAAGGACTGGCTGGGAGCAGTACTTC.

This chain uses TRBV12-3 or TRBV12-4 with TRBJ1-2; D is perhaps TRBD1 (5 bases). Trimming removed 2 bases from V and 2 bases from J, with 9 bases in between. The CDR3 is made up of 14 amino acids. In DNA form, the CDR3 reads TGTGCCAGCAGTTTACGGGCAGGGAACTATGGCTACACCTTC. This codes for CASSLRAGNYGYTF.

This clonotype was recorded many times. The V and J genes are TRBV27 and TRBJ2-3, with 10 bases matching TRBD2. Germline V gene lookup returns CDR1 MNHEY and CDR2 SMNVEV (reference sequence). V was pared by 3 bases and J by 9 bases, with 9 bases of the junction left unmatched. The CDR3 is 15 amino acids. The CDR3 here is CASSFPSHSGGTQYF. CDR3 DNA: TGTGCCAGCAGTTTTCCGTCCCATAGCGGGGGGACGCAGTATTTT.

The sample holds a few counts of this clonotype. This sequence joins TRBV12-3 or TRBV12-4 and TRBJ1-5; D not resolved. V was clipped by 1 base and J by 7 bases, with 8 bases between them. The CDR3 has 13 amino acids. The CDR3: CASSLGVVQPQHF. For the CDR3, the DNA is TGTGCCAGCAGTTTAGGGGTAGTCCAGCCCCAGCATTTT.

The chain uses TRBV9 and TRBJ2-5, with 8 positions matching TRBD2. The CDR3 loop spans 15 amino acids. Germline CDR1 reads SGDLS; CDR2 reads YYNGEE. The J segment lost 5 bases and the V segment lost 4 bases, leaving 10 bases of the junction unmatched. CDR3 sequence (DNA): TGTGCCAGCAGCTTTAGCGGGACGGAATGGGAGACCCAGTACTTC. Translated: CASSFSGTEWETQYF. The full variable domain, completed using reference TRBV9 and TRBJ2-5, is DSGVTQTPKHLITATGQRVTLRCSPRSGDLSVYWYQQSLDQGLQFLIQYYNGEERAKGNILERFSAQQFPDLHSELNLSSLELGDSALYFCASSFSGTEWETQYFGPGTRLLVL.

CDR3 amino acids: CASSLRGAISYEQYF. The CDR3 DNA is TGTGCCAGCAGTTTAAGGGGGGCAATCTCCTACGAGCAGTACTTC. The chain couples TRBV27 to TRBJ2-7; D possibly matches TRBD1 or TRBD2 (6 bases each). This CDR3 is 15 amino acids long. Deletions cut 2 bases from V and 0 bases from J, with 11 bases between. Germline CDR1 and CDR2: MNHEY and SMNVEV (reference sequence).

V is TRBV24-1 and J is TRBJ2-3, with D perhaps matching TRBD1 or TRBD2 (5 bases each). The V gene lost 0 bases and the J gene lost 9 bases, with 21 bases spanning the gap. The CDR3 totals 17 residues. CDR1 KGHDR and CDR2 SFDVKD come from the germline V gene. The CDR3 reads CATSDLGGRAVPGTQYF. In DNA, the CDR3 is TGTGCCACCAGTGATTTGGGTGGCAGGGCCGTTCCGGGGACGCAGTATTTT.

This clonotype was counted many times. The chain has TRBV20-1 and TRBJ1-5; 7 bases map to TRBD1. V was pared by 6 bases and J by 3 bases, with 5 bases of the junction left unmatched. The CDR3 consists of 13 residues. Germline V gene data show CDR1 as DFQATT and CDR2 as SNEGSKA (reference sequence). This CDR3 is CSAHRGINQPQHF. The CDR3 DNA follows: TGCAGTGCGCACAGGGGCATCAATCAGCCCCAGCATTTT.

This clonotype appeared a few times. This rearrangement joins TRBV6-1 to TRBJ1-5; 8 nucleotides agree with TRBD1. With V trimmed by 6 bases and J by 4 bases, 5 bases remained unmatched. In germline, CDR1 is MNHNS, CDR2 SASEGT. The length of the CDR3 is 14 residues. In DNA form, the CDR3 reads TGTGCCAGCAGCCGGGACAGGCAAAATCAGCCCCAGCATTTT. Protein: CASSRDRQNQPQHF.

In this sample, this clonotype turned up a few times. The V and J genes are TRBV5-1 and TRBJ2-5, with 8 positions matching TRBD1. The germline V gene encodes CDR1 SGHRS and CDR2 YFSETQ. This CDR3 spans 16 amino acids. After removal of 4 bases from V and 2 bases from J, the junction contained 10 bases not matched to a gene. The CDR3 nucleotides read TGCGCCAGCAGCGCCGAAGGGACAGGAAGACAAGAGACCCAGTACTTC. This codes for CASSAEGTGRQETQYF.

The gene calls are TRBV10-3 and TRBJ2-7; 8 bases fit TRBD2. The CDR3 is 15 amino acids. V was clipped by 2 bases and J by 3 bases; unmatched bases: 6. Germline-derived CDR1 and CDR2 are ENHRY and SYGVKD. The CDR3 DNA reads TGTGCCATCAGTGAGGAGGAAGCGGGGGTCTACGAGCAGTACTTC. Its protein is CAISEEEAGVYEQYF.

As DNA, the CDR3 is TGTGCCACCAGTGACGCCGGGACGGCTTCCTACGAGCAGTACTTC. It specifies CATSDAGTASYEQYF. The V gene is TRBV24-1, the J gene TRBJ2-7; D assignment may be TRBD1 or TRBD2 (5 bases each). Trimming pared 4 bases from V and 1 base from J, leaving 13 bases between. Germline V gene sequence: CDR1 KGHDR, CDR2 SFDVKD. The CDR3 has 15 amino acids.

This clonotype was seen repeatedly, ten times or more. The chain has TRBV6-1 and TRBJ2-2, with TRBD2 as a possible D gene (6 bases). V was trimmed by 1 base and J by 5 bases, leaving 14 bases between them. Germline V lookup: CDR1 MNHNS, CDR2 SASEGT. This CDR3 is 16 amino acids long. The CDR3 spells CASSEGRGAGTGELFF. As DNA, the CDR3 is TGTGCCAGCAGTGAAGGACGCGGCGCGGGGACCGGGGAGCTGTTTTTT.

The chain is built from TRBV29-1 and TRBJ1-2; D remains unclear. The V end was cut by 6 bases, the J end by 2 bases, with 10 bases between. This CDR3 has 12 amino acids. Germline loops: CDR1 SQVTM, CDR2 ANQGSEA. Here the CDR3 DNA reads TGCAGCGTCGAAATACAGAACTATGGCTACACCTTC. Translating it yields CSVEIQNYGYTF.

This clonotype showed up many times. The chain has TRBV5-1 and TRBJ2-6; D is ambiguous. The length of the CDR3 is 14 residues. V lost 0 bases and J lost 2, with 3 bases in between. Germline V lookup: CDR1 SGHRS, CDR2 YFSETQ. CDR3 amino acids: CASSLAAGANVLTF. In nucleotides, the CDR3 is TGCGCCAGCAGCTTGGCAGCTGGGGCCAACGTCCTGACTTTC.

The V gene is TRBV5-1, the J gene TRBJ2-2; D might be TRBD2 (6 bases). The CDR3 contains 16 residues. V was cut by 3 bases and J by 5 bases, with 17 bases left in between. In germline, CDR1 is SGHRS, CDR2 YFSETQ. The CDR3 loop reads CASSSLDGGRTGELFF. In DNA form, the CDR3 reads TGCGCCAGCAGCTCGCTGGACGGGGGACGGACCGGGGAGCTGTTTTTT.

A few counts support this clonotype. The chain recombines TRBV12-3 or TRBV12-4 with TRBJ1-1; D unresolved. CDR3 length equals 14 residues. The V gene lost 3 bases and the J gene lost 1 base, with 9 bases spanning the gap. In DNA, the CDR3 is TGTGCCAGCAGTTTTACCAGAACGAACACTGAAGCTTTCTTT. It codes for CASSFTRTNTEAFF.